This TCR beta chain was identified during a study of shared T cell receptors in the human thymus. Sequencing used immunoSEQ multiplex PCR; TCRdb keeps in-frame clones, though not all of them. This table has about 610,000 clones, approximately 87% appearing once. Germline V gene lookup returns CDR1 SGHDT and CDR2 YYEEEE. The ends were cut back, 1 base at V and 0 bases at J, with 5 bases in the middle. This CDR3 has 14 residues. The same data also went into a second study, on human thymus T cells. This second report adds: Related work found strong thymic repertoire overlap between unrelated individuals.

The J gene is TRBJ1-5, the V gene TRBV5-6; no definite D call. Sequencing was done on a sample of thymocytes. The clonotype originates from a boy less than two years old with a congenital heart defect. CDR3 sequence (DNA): TGTGCCAGCAGCTTGTCCCATAGCAATCAGCCCCAGCATTTT. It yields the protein CASSLSHSNQPQHF.